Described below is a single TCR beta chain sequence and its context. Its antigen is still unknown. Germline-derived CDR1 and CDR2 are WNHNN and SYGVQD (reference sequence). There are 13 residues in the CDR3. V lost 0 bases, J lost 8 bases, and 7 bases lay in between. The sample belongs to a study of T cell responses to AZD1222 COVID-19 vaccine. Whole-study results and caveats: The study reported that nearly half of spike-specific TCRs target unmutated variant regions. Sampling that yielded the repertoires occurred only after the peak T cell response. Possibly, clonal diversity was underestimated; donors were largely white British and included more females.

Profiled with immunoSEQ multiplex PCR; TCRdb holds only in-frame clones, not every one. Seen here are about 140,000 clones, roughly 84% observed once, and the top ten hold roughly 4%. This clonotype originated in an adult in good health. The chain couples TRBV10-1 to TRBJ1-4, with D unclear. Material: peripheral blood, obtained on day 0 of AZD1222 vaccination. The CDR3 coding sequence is TGCGCCAGCAGTGAGTCCATTGTGGAAAAACTGTTTTTT. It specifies CASSESIVEKLFF.